The 29 T cell receptor beta chains presented below share a single source sample, sequenced in a study of T cell repertoires in ileal Crohn's disease. As to time point: neoterminal ileum biopsy at postoperative endoscopy, about 6 months after surgery. Sequenced by immunoSEQ multiplex PCR; TCRdb stores in-frame clones only, minus some. The table shows about 15,000 clones, with 65% to 80% occurring only once. Sequencing was done on a sample of ileal tissue. The receptor set was obtained from an adult with Crohn's disease.

The chain combines TRBV7-2 with TRBJ2-2; no definite D call. The CDR3 sequence is 15 residues long. Germline lookup yields CDR1 SGHTA and CDR2 FQGNSA. The germline V and J ends were trimmed by 0 bases and 6 bases, with 11 bases remaining between them. The CDR3 bases are TGTGCCAGCAGCTTAGCGAAAGGGCCCGCCGGGGAGCTGTTTTTT. Translated, it gives CASSLAKGPAGELFF.

This chain uses TRBV9 with TRBJ2-3, with TRBD2 matching 10 bases. V gave up 3 bases and J gave up 5 bases; unmatched junction bases: 6. The CDR3 has 15 amino acids. The germline CDR1 and CDR2 sequences are SGDLS and YYNGEE. The CDR3 region is CASSAASGRGDTQYF. The DNA of the CDR3 is TGTGCCAGCAGCGCCGCCAGCGGGAGGGGAGATACGCAGTATTTT.

In this sample, this clone turned up a few times. J is TRBJ2-2 and V is TRBV29-1; TRBD1 might be the D (6 bases). This CDR3 has 13 residues. The germline V gene encodes CDR1 SQVTM and CDR2 ANQGSEA. Trimming removed 6 bases at V and 0 bases at J, with 8 bases between. Here the CDR3 reads CSVRGTNTGELFF. CDR3 coding DNA: TGCAGCGTCAGGGGAACGAACACCGGGGAGCTGTTTTTT.

The chain recombines TRBV5-1 with TRBJ2-2; D gene unclear. Germline V gene data show CDR1 as SGHRS and CDR2 as YFSETQ. V lost 2 bases to trimming and J lost 4 bases, with 6 bases between them. This CDR3 contains 13 residues. CDR3 coding DNA: TGCGCCAGCAGCTTTGGTAGCACCGGGGAGCTGTTTTTT. Its protein is CASSFGSTGELFF.

This clone was detected only once. The gene calls are TRBV6-6 and TRBJ2-7, with D uncertain. The length of the CDR3 is 14 residues. Germline CDR1 MNHNY, CDR2 SVGAGI (reference sequence). The V gene lost 6 bases and the J gene lost 3 bases, with 15 bases spanning the gap. The CDR3, as DNA: TGTGCCAGCAGGAGACATGACGGAGTCTACGAGCAGTACTTC. The encoded protein is CASRRHDGVYEQYF.

The rearrangement joins TRBV11-2 to TRBJ1-1; D call uncertain. CDR1 is SGHAT, CDR2 FQNNGV, per germline. The CDR3 is 16 residues long. The V gene lost 5 bases and the J gene lost 1 base, with 17 bases spanning the gap. CDR3 sequence reads: CASSATDRTGNTEAFF. The CDR3 DNA follows: TGTGCCAGCAGCGCCACGGACCGAACTGGGAACACTGAAGCTTTCTTT.

V and J are TRBV7-2 and TRBJ1-5; D is possibly TRBD1 (5 bases). CDR1 and CDR2 from the germline V gene are SGHTA and FQGNSA. The V and J ends lost 3 bases and 2 bases respectively, with 11 bases between them. The CDR3 totals 15 residues. The chain's CDR3 is CASSLERGGNQPQHF. Written as DNA, the CDR3 is TGTGCCAGCAGCTTGGAAAGGGGAGGCAATCAGCCCCAGCATTTT.

This clone is a singleton in its sample. The CDR3 protein is CASSIVRDSAPLHF. CDR3 bases: TGTGCCAGTAGTATCGTTCGGGATTCGGCACCCCTCCACTTT. This chain joins TRBV19 and TRBJ1-6; D is undetermined. Trimming stripped 3 bases from V and 11 bases from J, with 14 bases between. CDR1 is LNHDA and CDR2 is SQIVND in the germline V gene (reference sequence). The CDR3 covers 14 residues. Together with reference TRBV19 and TRBJ1-6, the CDR3 gives the full variable domain: DGGITQSPKYLFRKEGQNVTLSCEQNLNHDAMYWYRQDPGQGLRLIYYSQIVNDFQKGDIAEGYSVSREKKESFPLTVTSAQKNPTAFYLCASSIVRDSAPLHFGNGTRLTVT.

This chain uses TRBV18 with TRBJ1-2, with D unresolved. Germline lookup yields CDR1 KGHSH and CDR2 LQKENI. CDR3 length equals 14 residues. V lost 3 bases, J lost 4 bases, and 12 bases lay in between. Written as DNA, the CDR3 is TGTGCCAGCTCACCGGGCGGGGTTGCCTATGGCTACACCTTC. Translated, it gives CASSPGGVAYGYTF.

This clone appeared once. One end of the junction varies from germline; a read error may be responsible. The rearrangement uses TRBV7-8 and TRBJ2-5, with 8 bases aligning to TRBD2. The CDR3 totals 14 residues. Germline V gives CDR1 SGHVS, CDR2 FQNEAQ. The CDR3 sequence: CASRLAGRKETQYF. For the CDR3, the DNA is TGTGCCAGCAGATTAGCGGGGAGGAAGGAGACCCAGTACTTC.

The chain employs TRBV7-2 and TRBJ2-2, with 8 bases identical to TRBD2. From germline, CDR1 is SGHTA and CDR2 FQGNSA. The CDR3 spans 16 residues. V shed 5 bases, J shed 0 bases, and the junction held 5 bases outside the gene matches. The CDR3 sequence: CASSPRLATNTGELFF. CDR3 in DNA: TGTGCCAGCAGCCCCCGACTAGCGACGAACACCGGGGAGCTGTTTTTT.

The chain is built from TRBV18 and TRBJ1-2, with 8 bases aligning to TRBD1. Trimming at V came to 5 bases and at J to 4 bases, leaving 3 bases not matched to a gene. The germline V gene has CDR1 KGHSH and CDR2 LQKENI. The CDR3 is 13 residues long. CDR3 in amino acids: CASSVDRAYGYTF. CDR3 DNA sequence: TGTGCCAGCTCAGTGGACAGGGCCTATGGCTACACCTTC.

The rearrangement joins TRBV10-3 to TRBJ1-6, with D tentatively TRBD1 (6 bases). CDR3 length: 14 residues. Germline CDR1 ENHRY, CDR2 SYGVKD. The V gene lost 8 bases and the J gene lost 3 bases, with 11 bases spanning the gap. The CDR3 sequence: CAISGDGYNSPLHF. The CDR3 DNA reads as TGTGCCATCTCAGGGGATGGCTATAATTCACCCCTCCACTTT.

The gene calls are TRBV29-1 and TRBJ2-1, with D unresolved. Germline loops: CDR1 SQVTM, CDR2 ANQGSEA. The CDR3 sequence is 12 residues long. The germline V and J ends were trimmed by 2 bases and 1 base, with 3 bases remaining between them. CDR3 sequence (DNA): TGCAGCGTTGAACATTCCTACAATGAGCAGTTCTTC. This gives the protein CSVEHSYNEQFF.

The chain uses TRBV18 and TRBJ2-7; 7 positions agree with TRBD2. Germline CDR1 is KGHSH and CDR2 is LQKENI. This CDR3 contains 15 residues. Trimming took 1 base from V and 6 from J; bases not matched to a gene: 9. The CDR3 here is CASSPRGGALGEQYF. Here the CDR3 DNA reads TGTGCCAGCTCACCACGGGGAGGGGCATTGGGCGAGCAGTACTTC.

The rearrangement links TRBV19 to TRBJ2-7; tentative D call: TRBD2 (6 bases). The germline gives CDR1 LNHDA, CDR2 SQIVND (reference sequence). The CDR3 runs 18 residues. The V gene lost 3 bases and the J gene lost 0 bases, with 21 bases spanning the gap. The CDR3 region has the DNA TGTGCCAGTAGTATGGGGGGAGTCGGTCGCCCTACCTCCTACGAGCAGTACTTC. Its protein product is CASSMGGVGRPTSYEQYF.

This chain links TRBV5-4 with TRBJ1-6; D is unresolved. The CDR3 is 17 residues long. V gave up 0 bases and J gave up 0 bases, with 10 bases separating them. Germline CDR1 and CDR2: SGHNT and YYREEE (reference sequence). Here the CDR3 reads CASSLGGGSSYNSPLHF. The CDR3 DNA reads as TGTGCCAGCAGCTTGGGTGGCGGCAGCTCCTATAATTCACCCCTCCACTTT.

The chain couples TRBV7-2 to TRBJ1-2; TRBD1 is a possible D gene (6 bases). Germline V CDR1 and CDR2: SGHTA, FQGNSA. This CDR3 region has 13 residues. The V gene lost 5 bases and the J gene lost 5 bases, with 12 bases spanning the gap. The CDR3 is CASSPQGGYGYTF. Written as DNA, the CDR3 is TGTGCCAGCAGCCCACAGGGTGGATATGGCTACACCTTC.

CDR3 in amino acids: CASSQDYRETQYF. The CDR3 nucleotides are TGTGCCAGCAGCCAGGACTATCGAGAGACCCAGTACTTC. The chain carries TRBV7-3 and TRBJ2-5, with a weak D call TRBD2 (6 bases). The ends were cut back, 5 bases at V and 4 bases at J, with 11 bases in the middle. The CDR3 consists of 13 residues. CDR1 and CDR2 (germline): SGHTA, FQGTGA.

The chain has TRBV28 and TRBJ2-7; TRBD2 might be the D (6 bases). CDR1 MDHEN and CDR2 SYDVKM come from the germline V gene. Between the trimmed V and J ends, which lost 6 bases and 4 bases, there was a span of 16 bases. The CDR3 loop spans 14 amino acids. The CDR3 region has the DNA TGTGCCAGCAGATCTCCGGGGGTCGGGTACGAGCAGTACTTC. Its translation is CASRSPGVGYEQYF.

This clone appeared a few times. This sequence joins TRBV7-9 and TRBJ2-7; possibly TRBD1 for D (6 bases). CDR3 length equals 15 residues. The germline V gene encodes CDR1 SEHNR and CDR2 FQNEAQ (reference sequence). The germline V and J ends were trimmed by 4 bases and 2 bases, with 15 bases remaining between them. CDR3 nucleotides: TGTGCCAGCAGCTCCCCAGGGGTTAGGGCCTACGAGCAGTACTTC. It yields the protein CASSSPGVRAYEQYF.

The chain uses TRBV23-1 and TRBJ2-1, with TRBD2 matching over 7 bases. TRBV23-1 is an open reading frame whose function is uncertain. Germline trimming cut 2 bases from V and 2 bases from J; bases unmatched to any gene: 9. This CDR3 has 17 amino acids. The CDR3 is CASSQAVRESTYNEQFF. The CDR3 DNA follows: TGCGCCAGCAGTCAAGCAGTGCGGGAGTCGACCTACAATGAGCAGTTCTTC.

The V gene is TRBV28, the J gene TRBJ2-7; possible D gene TRBD2, 5 bases. The germline CDR1 and CDR2 sequences are MDHEN and SYDVKM. V lost 2 bases to trimming and J lost 1 base, with 9 bases between them. The CDR3 extends over 14 amino acids. The CDR3 sequence is CASSLGGLSYEQYF. DNA for the CDR3: TGTGCCAGCAGTTTAGGCGGGTTGTCCTACGAGCAGTACTTC.

This chain joins TRBV4-3 and TRBJ2-2; possibly TRBD2 for D (6 bases). Germline CDR1 reads LGHNA; CDR2 reads YSLEER. The CDR3 is 15 residues long. V was cut by 4 bases and J by 2 bases, with 11 bases left in between. In DNA form, the CDR3 reads TGCGCCAGCAGCCGATCCGGGAGAAACACCGGGGAGCTGTTTTTT. The encoded protein is CASSRSGRNTGELFF.

The J gene is TRBJ2-7, the V gene TRBV12-2; the table's D call, TRBD2, has no DNA check behind it. TRBV12-2 is an annotated pseudogene. The CDR3 extends over 17 amino acids. CDR3 amino acids: CASRLQVPASGTYEQYF. DNA for the CDR3: TGTGCAAGTCGCTTACAAGTTCCGGCTAGCGGGACCTACGAGCAGTACTTC.

This clone was picked up a small number of times. J is TRBJ2-7 and V is TRBV7-2; 9 bases align to TRBD1. With 5 bases clipped from V and 3 bases from J, the junction kept 5 bases outside the gene matches. The CDR3 extends over 14 amino acids. Germline CDR1 reads SGHTA; CDR2 reads FQGNSA. For the CDR3, the DNA is TGTGCCAGCAGCCCCGGGACAGGGCTCTACGAGCAGTACTTC. Its protein is CASSPGTGLYEQYF.

V and J are TRBV30 and TRBJ1-2; D gene ambiguous. The CDR3 is 13 residues long. V was shortened by 1 base and J by 2 bases, with 8 bases between the two germline ends. CDR1 and CDR2 (germline): GTSNPN, SVGIG (reference sequence). CDR3 amino acids: CAWSDGINYGYTF. CDR3 DNA sequence: TGTGCCTGGAGTGACGGGATCAACTATGGCTACACCTTC.

The V call is TRBV30, the J call TRBJ2-2; no definite D call. Trimming cost V 3 bases and J 0 bases, with 5 bases left between them. The CDR3 spans 13 residues. Germline V gene sequence: CDR1 GTSNPN, CDR2 SVGIG (reference sequence). CDR3 sequence: CAWRGSNTGELFF. The CDR3 nucleotides are TGTGCCTGGAGAGGATCGAACACCGGGGAGCTGTTTTTT.

The J gene is TRBJ2-5, the V gene TRBV4-2; 9 bases match TRBD2. The CDR3 runs to 14 residues. J was trimmed by 5 bases and V by 4 bases; bases with no gene match: 5. The V gene's germline CDR1 is LGHNA and CDR2 YNFKEQ. CDR3 in amino acids: CASSPSAGGETQYF. The CDR3 DNA sequence: TGTGCCAGCAGCCCGTCCGCGGGGGGGGAGACCCAGTACTTC.